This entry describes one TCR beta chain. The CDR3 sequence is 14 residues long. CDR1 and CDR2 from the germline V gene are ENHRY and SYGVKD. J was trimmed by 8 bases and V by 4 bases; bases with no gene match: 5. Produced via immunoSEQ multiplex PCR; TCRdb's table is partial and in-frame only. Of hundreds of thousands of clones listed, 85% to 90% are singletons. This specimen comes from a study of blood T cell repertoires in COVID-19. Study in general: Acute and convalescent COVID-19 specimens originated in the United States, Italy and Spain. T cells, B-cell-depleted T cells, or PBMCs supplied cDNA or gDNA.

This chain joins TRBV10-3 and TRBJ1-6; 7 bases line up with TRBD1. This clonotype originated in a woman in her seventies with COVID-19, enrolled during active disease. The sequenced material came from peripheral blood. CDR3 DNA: TGTGCCATCAGTGTCGGGGACAGTTATTCACCCCTCCACTTT. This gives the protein CAISVGDSYSPLHF.